Sequencing of this T cell receptor beta chain was carried out in a study of blood T cell repertoires in COVID-19. On the study more broadly: The analysed material was cDNA or gDNA that came from T cells, B-cell-depleted T cells, or PBMCs.

Study processing details: The assay estimated nucleated cells by amplifying reference gene primers. Here immunoSEQ multiplex PCR was the method, and the copy in TCRdb shows in-frame clones only, minus some. V and J calls and clone size come straight from that table; D and trimming were deduced from the DNA. This sample has about 200,000 clones, with about 86% found just once. CDR1 and CDR2 (germline): MNHNS, SASEGT. Trimming removed 3 bases from V and 9 bases from J; junction bases left unmatched: 6. This CDR3 spans 13 amino acids. Everyone who took part was roughly 18 to 90 years old, and they came from 24 US areas.

Specimen: PBMCs or T cells enriched from blood (not recorded which). This chain connects TRBV6-1 to TRBJ2-5, with 8 positions matching TRBD2. The sequence came from a woman in her thirties or forties with acute COVID-19. The CDR3 loop is CASSDPSGGAQYF. The CDR3 region has the DNA TGTGCCAGCAGTGATCCTTCGGGGGGGGCCCAGTACTTC.